Given below is one TCR beta chain in context. V shed 3 bases and J shed 1 base, with 10 bases lying between them. Germline lookup yields CDR1 SGHAT and CDR2 FQNNGV. The CDR3 is 14 residues long. This entry belongs to a study of blood T cell repertoires in COVID-19. Study summary: There were acute and convalescent COVID-19 samples, and they came from the United States, Italy and Spain.

Sequencing used immunoSEQ multiplex PCR; TCRdb keeps in-frame clones, though not all of them. This repertoire shows 200,000 to 250,000 clones, about four fifths found once; its top ten account for more than 4.5%. Sequenced: PBMCs or T cells enriched from blood (not recorded which). This TCR derives from a woman in her forties or fifties who had been exposed to COVID-19. The chain has TRBV11-2 and TRBJ2-7; D may be TRBD2 (5 bases). The CDR3: CASSFGINSYEQYF. For the CDR3, the DNA is TGTGCCAGCAGCTTCGGGATCAATTCCTACGAGCAGTACTTC.